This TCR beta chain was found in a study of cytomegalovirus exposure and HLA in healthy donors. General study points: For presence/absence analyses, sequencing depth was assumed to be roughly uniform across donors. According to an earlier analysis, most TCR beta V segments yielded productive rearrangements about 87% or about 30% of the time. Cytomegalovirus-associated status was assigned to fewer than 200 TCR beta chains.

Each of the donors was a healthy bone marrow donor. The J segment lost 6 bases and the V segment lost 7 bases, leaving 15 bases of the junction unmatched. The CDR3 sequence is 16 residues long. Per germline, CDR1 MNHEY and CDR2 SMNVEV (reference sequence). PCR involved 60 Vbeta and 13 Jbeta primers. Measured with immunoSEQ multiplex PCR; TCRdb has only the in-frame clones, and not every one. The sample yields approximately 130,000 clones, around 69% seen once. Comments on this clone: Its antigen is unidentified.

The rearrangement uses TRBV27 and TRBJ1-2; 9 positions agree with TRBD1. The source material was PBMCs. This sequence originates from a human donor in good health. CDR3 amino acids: CASTEWGGQGVDGYTF. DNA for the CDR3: TGTGCCAGCACGGAGTGGGGGGGACAGGGAGTTGATGGCTACACCTTC.